The T cell receptor (beta chain) described here comes from a study of T cell repertoires in cytomegalovirus infection. TCRdb itself ran the reads through MiXCR, one entry per CDR3 protein. Found here are about 400,000 distinct CDR3 sequences, 15% to 20% of them singletons; the top ten hold around 9.3%. Sequencing input: PBMCs. This sequence originates from a human donor in good health (CMV status not recorded). Some clones in this sample may be carry-over from other donors' samples.

The CDR3 is CASSQRLNEQFF. CDR3 coding DNA: TGTGCCAGCAGCCAAAGGTTGAATGAGCAGTTCTTC. The J gene is TRBJ2-1, the V gene TRBV3-1, with D unresolved. Germline CDR1 and CDR2: LGHDT and YNNKEL (reference sequence). The CDR3 has 12 residues. Trimming removed 2 bases at V and 7 bases at J, with 6 bases between.